The entry below gives a single T cell receptor beta chain sequence along with its context. Its specificity is not known. This sample stems from a study of cytomegalovirus exposure and HLA in healthy donors. Study-level findings and limits: In a later analysis, the majority of CMV-associated beta chains seemingly showed HLA restriction. In a later analysis, a genetic analysis reported fewer productive-TCR N-insertions in an Asian-associated ancestry cluster than the cohort average. Productive rates of about 90% or about 30% were seen for most TCR beta V segments in an earlier analysis.

The PCR made use of 60 Vbeta and 13 Jbeta primers. The protocol was immunoSEQ multiplex PCR, while the TCRdb copy is restricted to in-frame clones and leaves out a portion. The table records 150,000 to 200,000 clones, around 81% of them present only once. CDR1 is LNHNV, CDR2 YYDKDF, per germline (reference sequence). CDR3 length: 16 residues. The V end was cut by 0 bases, the J end by 6 bases, with 17 bases between. V gene TRBV15 combines with J gene TRBJ1-2; possibly TRBD1 for D (5 bases). The receptor was isolated from a woman in her 30s in good health and CMV-seronegative. The sequenced sample consisted of PBMCs. The CDR3 protein is CATSRDGAGVPHGYTF. CDR3 in DNA: TGTGCCACCAGCAGAGATGGAGCGGGGGTGCCTCATGGCTACACCTTC. The entire variable domain, with the rest obtained from reference TRBV15 and TRBJ1-2, is as follows: DAMVIQNPRYQVTQFGKPVTLSCSQTLNHNVMYWYQQKSSQAPKLLFHYYDKDFNNEADTPDNFQSRRPNTSFCFLDIRSPGLGDTAMYLCATSRDGAGVPHGYTFGSGTRLTVV.